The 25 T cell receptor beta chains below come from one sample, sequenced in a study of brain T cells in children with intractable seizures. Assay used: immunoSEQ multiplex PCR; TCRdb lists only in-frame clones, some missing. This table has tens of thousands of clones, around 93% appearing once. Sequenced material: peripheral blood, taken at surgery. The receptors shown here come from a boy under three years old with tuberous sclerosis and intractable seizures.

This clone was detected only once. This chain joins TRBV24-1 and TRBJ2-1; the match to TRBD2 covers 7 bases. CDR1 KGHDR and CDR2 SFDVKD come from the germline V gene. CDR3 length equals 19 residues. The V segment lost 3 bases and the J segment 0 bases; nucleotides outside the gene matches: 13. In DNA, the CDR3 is TGTGCCACCAGTGATCCGAACATCTCTAGCGGAAGCTCCTACAATGAGCAGTTCTTC. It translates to CATSDPNISSGSSYNEQFF.

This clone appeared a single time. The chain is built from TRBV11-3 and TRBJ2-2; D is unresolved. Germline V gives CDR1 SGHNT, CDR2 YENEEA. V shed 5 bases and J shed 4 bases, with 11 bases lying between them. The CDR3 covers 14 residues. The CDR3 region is CASSPRHSTGELFF. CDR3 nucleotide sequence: TGTGCCAGCAGCCCGCGGCACTCCACCGGGGAGCTGTTTTTT.

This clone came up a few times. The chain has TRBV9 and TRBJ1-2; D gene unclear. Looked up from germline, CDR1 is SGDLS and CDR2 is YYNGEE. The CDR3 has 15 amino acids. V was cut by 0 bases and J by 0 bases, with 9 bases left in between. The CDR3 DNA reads TGTGCCAGCAGCGTAGAGGGAAATCCTAACTATGGCTACACCTTC. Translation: CASSVEGNPNYGYTF.

CDR3 protein: CASSESPSSTDTQYF. For the CDR3, the DNA is TGTGCCAGTAGCGAGAGTCCTTCTAGCACAGATACGCAGTATTTT. V usage is TRBV19 and J usage is TRBJ2-3, with no clear D. Germline V CDR1 and CDR2: LNHDA, SQIVND (reference sequence). This CDR3 spans 15 amino acids. V lost 6 bases and J lost 0, with 13 bases in between.

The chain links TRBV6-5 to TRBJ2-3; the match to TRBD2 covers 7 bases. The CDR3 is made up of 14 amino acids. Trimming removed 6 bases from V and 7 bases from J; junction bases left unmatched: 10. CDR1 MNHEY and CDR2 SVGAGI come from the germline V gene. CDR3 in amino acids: CASRVTRESHTQYF. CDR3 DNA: TGTGCCAGCAGAGTTACGCGGGAGTCACATACGCAGTATTTT.

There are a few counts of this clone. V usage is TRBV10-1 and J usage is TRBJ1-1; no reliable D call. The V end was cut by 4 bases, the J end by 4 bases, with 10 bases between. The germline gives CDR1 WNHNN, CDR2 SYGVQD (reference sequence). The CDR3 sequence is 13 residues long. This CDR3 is CASSGGRSTEAFF. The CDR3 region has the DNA TGCGCCAGCAGTGGAGGGCGTAGCACTGAAGCTTTCTTT.

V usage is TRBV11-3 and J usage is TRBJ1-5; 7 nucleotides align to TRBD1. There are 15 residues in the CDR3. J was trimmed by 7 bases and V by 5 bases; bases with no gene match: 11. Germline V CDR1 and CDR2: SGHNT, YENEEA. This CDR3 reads CASSPGVGTVQPQHF. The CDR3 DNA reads TGTGCCAGCAGCCCGGGGGTGGGGACAGTCCAGCCCCAGCATTTT.

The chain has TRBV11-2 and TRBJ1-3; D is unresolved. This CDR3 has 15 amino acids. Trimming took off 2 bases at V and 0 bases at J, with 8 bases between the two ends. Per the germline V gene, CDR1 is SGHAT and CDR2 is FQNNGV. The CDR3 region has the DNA TGTGCCAGCAGCTTAAAACCCAACTCTGGAAACACCATATATTTT. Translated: CASSLKPNSGNTIYF.

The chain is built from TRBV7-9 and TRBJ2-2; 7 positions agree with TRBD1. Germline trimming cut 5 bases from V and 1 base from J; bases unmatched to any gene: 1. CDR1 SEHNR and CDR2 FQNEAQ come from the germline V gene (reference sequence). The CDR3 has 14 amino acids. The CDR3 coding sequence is TGTGCCAGCAGCCCAGGGGGGAACACCGGGGAGCTGTTTTTT. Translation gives CASSPGGNTGELFF.

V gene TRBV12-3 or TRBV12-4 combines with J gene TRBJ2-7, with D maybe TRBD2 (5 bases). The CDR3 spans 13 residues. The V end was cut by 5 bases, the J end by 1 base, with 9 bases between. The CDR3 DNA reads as TGTGCCAGCAGTACCGGACTTTCCTACGAGCAGTACTTC. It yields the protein CASSTGLSYEQYF.

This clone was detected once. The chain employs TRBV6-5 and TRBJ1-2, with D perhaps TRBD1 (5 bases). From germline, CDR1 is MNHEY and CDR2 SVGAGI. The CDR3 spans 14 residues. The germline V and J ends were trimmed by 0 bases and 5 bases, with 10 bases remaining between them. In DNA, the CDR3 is TGTGCCAGCAGTTACTCGGGGGGGGTTTATGGCTACACCTTC. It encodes CASSYSGGVYGYTF.

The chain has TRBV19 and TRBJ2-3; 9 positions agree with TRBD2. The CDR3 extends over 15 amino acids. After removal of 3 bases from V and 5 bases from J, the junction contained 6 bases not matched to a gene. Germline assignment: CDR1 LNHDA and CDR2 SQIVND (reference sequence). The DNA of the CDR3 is TGTGCCAGTAGTATCCCAGCGGGGGGCAGAGATACGCAGTATTTT. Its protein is CASSIPAGGRDTQYF.

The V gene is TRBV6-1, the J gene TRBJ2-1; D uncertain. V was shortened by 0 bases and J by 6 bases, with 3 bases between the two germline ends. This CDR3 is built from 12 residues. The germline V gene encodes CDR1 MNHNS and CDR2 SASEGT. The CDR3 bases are TGTGCCAGCAGTGAAGCGCTCAATGAGCAGTTCTTC. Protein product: CASSEALNEQFF.

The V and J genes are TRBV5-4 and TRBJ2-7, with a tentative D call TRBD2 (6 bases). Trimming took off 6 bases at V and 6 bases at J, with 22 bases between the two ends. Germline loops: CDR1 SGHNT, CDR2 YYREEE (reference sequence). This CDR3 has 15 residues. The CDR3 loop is CASKIAGREAGEQYF. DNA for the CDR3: TGTGCCAGCAAAATAGCAGGGCGGGAAGCTGGCGAGCAGTACTTC.

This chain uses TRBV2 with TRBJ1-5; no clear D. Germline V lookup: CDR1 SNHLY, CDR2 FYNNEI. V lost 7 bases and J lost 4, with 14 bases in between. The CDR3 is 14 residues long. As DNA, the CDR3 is TGTGCCAGCAACACGGGAGCCGGGAATCAGCCCCAGCATTTT. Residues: CASNTGAGNQPQHF.

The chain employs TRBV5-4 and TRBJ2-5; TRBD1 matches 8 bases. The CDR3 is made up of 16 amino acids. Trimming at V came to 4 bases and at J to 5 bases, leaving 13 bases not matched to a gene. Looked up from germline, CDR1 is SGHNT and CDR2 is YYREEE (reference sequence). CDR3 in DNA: TGTGCCAGCAGCGCACGGAAATCCAGGGGGCCTGAGACCCAGTACTTC. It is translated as CASSARKSRGPETQYF.

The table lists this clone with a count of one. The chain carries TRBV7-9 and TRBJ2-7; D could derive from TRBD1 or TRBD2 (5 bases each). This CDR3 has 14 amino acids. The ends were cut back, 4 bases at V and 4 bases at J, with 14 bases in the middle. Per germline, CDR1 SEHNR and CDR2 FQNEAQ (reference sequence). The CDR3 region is CASSSGTWIYEQYF. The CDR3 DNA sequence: TGTGCCAGCAGCTCCGGGACGTGGATTTACGAGCAGTACTTC. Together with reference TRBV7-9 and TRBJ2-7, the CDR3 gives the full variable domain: DTGVSQNPRHKITKRGQNVTFRCDPISEHNRLYWYRQTLGQGPEFLTYFQNEAQLEKSRLLSDRFSAERPKGSFSTLEIQRTEQGDSAMYLCASSSGTWIYEQYFGPGTRLTVT.

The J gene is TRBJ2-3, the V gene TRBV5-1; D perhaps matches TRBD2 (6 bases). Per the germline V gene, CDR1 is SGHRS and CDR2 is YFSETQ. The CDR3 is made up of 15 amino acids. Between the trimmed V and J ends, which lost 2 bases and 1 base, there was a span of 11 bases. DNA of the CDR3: TGCGCCAGCAGCTTATTGAGGGAGGGCACAGATACGCAGTATTTT. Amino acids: CASSLLREGTDTQYF.

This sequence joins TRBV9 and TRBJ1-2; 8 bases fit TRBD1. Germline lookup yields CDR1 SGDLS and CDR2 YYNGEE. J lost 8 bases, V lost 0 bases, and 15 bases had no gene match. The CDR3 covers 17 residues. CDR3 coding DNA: TGTGCCAGCAGCGTAGAGGGGACAGGCCTTATGGGACGGGGCTACACCTTC. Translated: CASSVEGTGLMGRGYTF.

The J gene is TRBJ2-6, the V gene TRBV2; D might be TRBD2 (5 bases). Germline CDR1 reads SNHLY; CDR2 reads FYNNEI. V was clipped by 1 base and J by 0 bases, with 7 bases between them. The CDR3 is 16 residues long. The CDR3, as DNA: TGTGCCAGCAGTGAAGAGAGGGACTCTGGGGCCAACGTCCTGACTTTC. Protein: CASSEERDSGANVLTF.

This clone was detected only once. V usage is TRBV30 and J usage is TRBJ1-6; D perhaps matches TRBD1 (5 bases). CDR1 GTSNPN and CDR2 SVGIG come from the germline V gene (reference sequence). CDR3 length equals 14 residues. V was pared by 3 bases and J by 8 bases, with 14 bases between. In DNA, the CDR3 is TGTGCCTGGAGGCGGGACCTGGGCTATTCACCCCTCCACTTT. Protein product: CAWRRDLGYSPLHF. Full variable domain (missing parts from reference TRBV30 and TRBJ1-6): SQTIHQWPATLVQPVGSPLSLECTVEGTSNPNLYWYRQAAGRGLQLLFYSVGIGQISSEVPQNLSASRPQDRQFILSSKKLLLSDSGFYLCAWRRDLGYSPLHFGNGTRLTVT.

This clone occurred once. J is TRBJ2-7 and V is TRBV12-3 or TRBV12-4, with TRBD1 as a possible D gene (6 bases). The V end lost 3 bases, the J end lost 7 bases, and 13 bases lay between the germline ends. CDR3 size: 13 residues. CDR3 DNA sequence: TGTGCCAGCAGTTTTGCCACAGGGAAAGAGCAGTACTTC. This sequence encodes CASSFATGKEQYF.

The CDR3 reads CAWAGISPLHF. In DNA, the CDR3 is TGTGCCTGGGCGGGGATTTCACCCCTCCACTTT. J is TRBJ1-6 and V is TRBV30; the D is unclear. This CDR3 is built from 11 residues. Per the germline V gene, CDR1 is GTSNPN and CDR2 is SVGIG (reference sequence). The V gene lost 5 bases and the J gene lost 9 bases, with 8 bases spanning the gap.

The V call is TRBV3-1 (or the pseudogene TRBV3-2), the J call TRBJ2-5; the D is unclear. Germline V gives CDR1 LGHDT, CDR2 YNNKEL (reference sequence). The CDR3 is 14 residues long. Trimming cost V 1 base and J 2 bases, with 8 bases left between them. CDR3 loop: CASSQAKVQETQYF. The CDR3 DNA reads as TGTGCCAGCAGCCAAGCTAAGGTTCAAGAGACCCAGTACTTC.

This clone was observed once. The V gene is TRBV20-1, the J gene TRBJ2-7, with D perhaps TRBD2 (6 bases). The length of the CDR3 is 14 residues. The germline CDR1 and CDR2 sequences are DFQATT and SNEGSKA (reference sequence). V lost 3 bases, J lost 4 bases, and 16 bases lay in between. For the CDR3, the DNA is TGCAGTGCTAGTTGGGGATCTAGCGATTACGAGCAGTACTTC. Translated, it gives CSASWGSSDYEQYF.